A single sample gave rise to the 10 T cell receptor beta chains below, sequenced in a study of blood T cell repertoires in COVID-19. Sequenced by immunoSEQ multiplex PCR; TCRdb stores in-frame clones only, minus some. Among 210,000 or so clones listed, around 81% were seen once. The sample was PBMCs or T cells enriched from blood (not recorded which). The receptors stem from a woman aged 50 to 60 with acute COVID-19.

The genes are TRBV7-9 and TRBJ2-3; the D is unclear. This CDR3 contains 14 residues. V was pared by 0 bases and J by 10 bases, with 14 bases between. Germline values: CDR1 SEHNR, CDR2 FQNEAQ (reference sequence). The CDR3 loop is CASSLAAPTAAQYF. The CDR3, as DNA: TGTGCCAGCAGCTTAGCGGCCCCGACGGCGGCGCAGTATTTT.

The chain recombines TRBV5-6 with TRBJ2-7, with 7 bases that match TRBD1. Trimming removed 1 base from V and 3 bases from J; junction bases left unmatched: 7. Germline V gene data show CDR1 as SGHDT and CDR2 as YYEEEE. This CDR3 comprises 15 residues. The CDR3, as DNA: TGTGCCAGCAGCTTGTATGGTCAGGGGGTCTACGAGCAGTACTTC. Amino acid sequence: CASSLYGQGVYEQYF.

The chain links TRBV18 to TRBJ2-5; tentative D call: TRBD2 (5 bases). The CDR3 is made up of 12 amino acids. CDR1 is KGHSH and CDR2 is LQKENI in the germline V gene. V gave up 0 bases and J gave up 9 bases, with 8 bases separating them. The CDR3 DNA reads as TGTGCCAGCTCACCACCGTCCGGGGCCCAGTACTTC. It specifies CASSPPSGAQYF.

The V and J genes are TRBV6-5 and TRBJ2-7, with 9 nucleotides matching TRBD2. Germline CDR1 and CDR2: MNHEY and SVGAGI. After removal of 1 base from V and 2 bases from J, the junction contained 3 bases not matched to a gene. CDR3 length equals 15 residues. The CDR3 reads CASSYYSGGAYEQYF. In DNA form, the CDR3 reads TGTGCCAGCAGTTACTATAGCGGGGGAGCCTACGAGCAGTACTTC.

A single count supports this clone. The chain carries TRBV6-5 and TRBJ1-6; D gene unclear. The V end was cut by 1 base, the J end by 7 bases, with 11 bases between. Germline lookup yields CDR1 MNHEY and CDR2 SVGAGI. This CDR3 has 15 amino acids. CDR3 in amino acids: CASSYLVGPNSPLHF. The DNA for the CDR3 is TGTGCCAGCAGTTACTTGGTGGGCCCCAATTCACCCCTCCACTTT.

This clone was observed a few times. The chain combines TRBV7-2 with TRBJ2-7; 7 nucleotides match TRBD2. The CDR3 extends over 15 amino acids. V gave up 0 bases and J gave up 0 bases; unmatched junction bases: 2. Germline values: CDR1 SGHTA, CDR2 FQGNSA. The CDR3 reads CASSLASGSSYEQYF. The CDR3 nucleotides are TGTGCCAGCAGCTTAGCTAGCGGGTCCTCCTACGAGCAGTACTTC.

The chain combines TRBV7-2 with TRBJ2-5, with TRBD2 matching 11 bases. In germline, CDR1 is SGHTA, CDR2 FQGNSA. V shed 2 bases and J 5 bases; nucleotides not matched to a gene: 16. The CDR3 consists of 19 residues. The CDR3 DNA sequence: TGTGCCAGCAGCTTAAATCGAAGGGAAGTAGCGGGGGGGCGGGAGACCCAGTACTTC. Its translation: CASSLNRREVAGGRETQYF.

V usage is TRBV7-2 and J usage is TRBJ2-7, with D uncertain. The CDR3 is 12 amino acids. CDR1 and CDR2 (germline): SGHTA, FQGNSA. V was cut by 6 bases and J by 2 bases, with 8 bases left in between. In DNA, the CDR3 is TGTGCCAGCAGTTTGACAACCTACGAGCAGTACTTC. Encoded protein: CASSLTTYEQYF.

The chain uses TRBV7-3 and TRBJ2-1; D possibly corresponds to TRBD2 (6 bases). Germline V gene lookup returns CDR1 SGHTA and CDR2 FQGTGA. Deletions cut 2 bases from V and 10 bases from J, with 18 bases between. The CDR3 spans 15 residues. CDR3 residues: CASSLRESVMGEQFF. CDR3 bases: TGTGCCAGCAGCTTACGGGAGTCCGTAATGGGCGAGCAGTTCTTC.

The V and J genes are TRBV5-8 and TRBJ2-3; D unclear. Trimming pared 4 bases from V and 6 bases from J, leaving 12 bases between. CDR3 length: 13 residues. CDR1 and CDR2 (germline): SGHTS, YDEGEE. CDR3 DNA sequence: TGTGCCAGCAGCCTGTTGACCGGGGATACGCAGTATTTT. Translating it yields CASSLLTGDTQYF.